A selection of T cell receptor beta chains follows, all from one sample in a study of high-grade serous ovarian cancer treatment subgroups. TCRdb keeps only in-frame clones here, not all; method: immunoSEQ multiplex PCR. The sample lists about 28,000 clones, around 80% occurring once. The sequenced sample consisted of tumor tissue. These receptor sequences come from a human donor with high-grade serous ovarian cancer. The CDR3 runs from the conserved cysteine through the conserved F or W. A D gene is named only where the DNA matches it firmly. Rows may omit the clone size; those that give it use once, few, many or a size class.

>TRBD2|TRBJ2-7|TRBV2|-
TGTGCCAGCAGTTCAACCGGGGGGGGATTGGGCGAGCAGTACTTC
CASSSTGGGLGEQYF
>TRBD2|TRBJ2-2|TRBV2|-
TGTGCCAGCAGAGGACTAGTGGGGCTCGGGGAGCTGTTTTTT
CASRGLVGLGELFF
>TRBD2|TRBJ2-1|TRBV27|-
TGTGCCAGCAGCCCCCTAGCGGGAATTGGCAATGAGCAGTTCTTC
CASSPLAGIGNEQFF
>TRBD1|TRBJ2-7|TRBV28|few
TGTGCCAGCAGAAGGGACAGGGCCTTCGGGCAGTACTTC
CASRRDRAFGQYF
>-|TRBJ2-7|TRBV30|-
TGTGCCTGGACCCCCAACTTCCTCAGGGGAGTCCGCGAGCAGTACTTC
CAWTPNFLRGVREQYF
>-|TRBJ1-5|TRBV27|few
TGTGCCAGCAGTGCCTACGGGACCACTGGAGCCCAGCATTTT
CASSAYGTTGAQHF
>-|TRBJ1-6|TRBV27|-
TGTGCCAGCAGACTGACAAGTGCCTCACCCCTCCACTTT
CASRLTSASPLHF
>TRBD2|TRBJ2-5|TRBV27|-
TGTGCCAGCCGCGGGACTAGCGACCAGACCCAGTACTTC
CASRGTSDQTQYF
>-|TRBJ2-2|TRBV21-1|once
TGTGCCAGCAGCACCGGACTAGCGGGAGGGCCGATCACCGGGGAGCTGTTTTTT
CASSTGLAGGPITGELFF
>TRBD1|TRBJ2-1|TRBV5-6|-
TGTGCCAGCAGCTTTACAGGGGATGAGCAGTTCTTC
CASSFTGDEQFF
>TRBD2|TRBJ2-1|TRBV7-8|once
TGTGCCAGCAGCACTCTGGCGGGAGGGCCCTATGAGCAGTTCTTC
CASSTLAGGPYEQFF
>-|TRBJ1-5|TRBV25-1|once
TGTGCCAGCGGTCCTGCCGCTGAGTTGGGCCCCCAGCATTTT
CASGPAAELGPQHF
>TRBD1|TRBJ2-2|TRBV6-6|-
TGTGCCAGCAGTTATAAGGGGGCCAGGACCGGGGAGCTGTTTTTT
CASSYKGARTGELFF
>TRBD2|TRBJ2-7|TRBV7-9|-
TGTGCCAGCAGCCCCTTAGCGGGAGGCTACGAGCAGTACTTC
CASSPLAGGYEQYF
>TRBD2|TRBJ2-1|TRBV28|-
TGTGCCAGCAGCCTACCGCTGACTAGCGGAGACGACAATGAGCAGTTCTTC
CASSLPLTSGDDNEQFF
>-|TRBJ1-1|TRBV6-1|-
TGTGCCAGCAGTGGAGGACCTGGGGGTAGCACTGAAGCTTTCTTT
CASSGGPGGSTEAFF
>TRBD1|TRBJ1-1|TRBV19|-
TGTGCCAGTAGGCGGGACAGGGATTTTGAAGCTTTCTTT
CASRRDRDFEAFF
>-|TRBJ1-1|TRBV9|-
TGTGCCAGCAGCGTTGTATGGGGCATGAACACTGAAGCTTTCTTT
CASSVVWGMNTEAFF
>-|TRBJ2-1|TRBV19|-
TGTGCCAGTAGTATCTGGTTCGACGCGGCGGTGGACAATGAGCAGTTCTTC
CASSIWFDAAVDNEQFF
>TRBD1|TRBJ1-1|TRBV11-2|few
TGTGCCAGCAGCTTAATTCAGGGGGGGAACACTGAAGCTTTCTTT
CASSLIQGGNTEAFF
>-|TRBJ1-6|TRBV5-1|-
TGCGCCAGCAGCGAGACGCAGAGTAATTCACCCCTCCACTTT
CASSETQSNSPLHF
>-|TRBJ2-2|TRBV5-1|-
TGCGCCAGCAGCTTGGCCCTGGGGGAGGCCACCGGGGAGCTGTTTTTT
CASSLALGEATGELFF
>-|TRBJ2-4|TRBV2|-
TGTGCCAGCATGAGCGGGCTAGCCAAAAACATTCAGTACTTC
CASMSGLAKNIQYF
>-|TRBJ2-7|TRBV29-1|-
TGCAGCGCCCGGGACTCCGAGACCTACGAGCAGTACTTC
CSARDSETYEQYF
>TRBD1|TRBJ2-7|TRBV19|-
TGTGCCAGTAGTATGGACAGGGGGCGCGAGCAGTACTTC
CASSMDRGREQYF
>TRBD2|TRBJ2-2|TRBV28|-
TGTGCCAGCAGCCCCGGGGGGGACGCGAACACCGGGGAGCTGTTTTTT
CASSPGGDANTGELFF
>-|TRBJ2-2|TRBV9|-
TGTGCCAGCAGCGTAGCACTAGAGGGGACCGGGGAGCTGTTTTTT
CASSVALEGTGELFF
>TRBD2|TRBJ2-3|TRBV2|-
TGTGCCAGCAGGAAAGGACTAGCGGCAGAGTCGGATACGCAGTATTTT
CASRKGLAAESDTQYF
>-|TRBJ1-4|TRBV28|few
TGTGCCAGCAGTTTAGATGAAAAACTGTTTTTT
CASSLDEKLFF
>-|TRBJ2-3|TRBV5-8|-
TGTGCCAGCAGCTCGGGCTTGAGACGGACAGATACGCAGTATTTT
CASSSGLRRTDTQYF
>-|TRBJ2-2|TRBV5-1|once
TGCGCCAGCCGTGAACTGGGGGCAGCGAACACCGGGGAGCTGTTTTTT
CASRELGAANTGELFF
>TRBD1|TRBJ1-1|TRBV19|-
TGTGCCAGTAGTGGAGGACAGGGCGCCGCCAACGCTGAAGCTTTCTTT
CASSGGQGAANAEAFF
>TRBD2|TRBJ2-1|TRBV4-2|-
TGTGCCAGCAGCCAAAACCTGTGGGGACTAGAAGGCAATGAGCAGTTCTTC
CASSQNLWGLEGNEQFF
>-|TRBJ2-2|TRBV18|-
TGTGCCAGCTCACCACTCGGGAGTTCGGCCGGGGAGCTGTTTTTT
CASSPLGSSAGELFF
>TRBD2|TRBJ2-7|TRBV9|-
TGTGCCAGCAGCGTAGGGGGGACTAGCGAGACCTACGAGCAGTACTTC
CASSVGGTSETYEQYF
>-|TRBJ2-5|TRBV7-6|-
TGTGCCAGCAGCTTAGATTGGTCGGGGCGGTCGGCCCAGTACTTC
CASSLDWSGRSAQYF
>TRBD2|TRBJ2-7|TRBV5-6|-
TGTGCCAGCAGCTTGGCCTTGGCTAGCGGGAGCTTCGAGCAGTACTTC
CASSLALASGSFEQYF
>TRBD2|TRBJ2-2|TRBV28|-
TGTGCCAGCAGTCGGACGGGAGGGATCCCCGGGGAGCTGTTTTTT
CASSRTGGIPGELFF
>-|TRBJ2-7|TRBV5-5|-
TGTGCCAGCAGCCGGGGACCGAACTACGAGCAGTACTTC
CASSRGPNYEQYF
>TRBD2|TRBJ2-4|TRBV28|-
TGTGCCAGCAGTCCCCCGGGACTAGCACTGGAGGGGAACATTCAGTACTTC
CASSPPGLALEGNIQYF
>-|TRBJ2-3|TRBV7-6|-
TGTGCCAGCAGTCCAGGGGGCACAGATACGCAGTATTTT
CASSPGGTDTQYF
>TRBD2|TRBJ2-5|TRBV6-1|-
TGTGCCAGCAGTAGGGGACTAGCGGGAACCGAGACCCAGTACTTC
CASSRGLAGTETQYF
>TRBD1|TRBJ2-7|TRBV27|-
TGTGCCAGCAGTGCCGCCGGGACAGTATTCTACGAGCAGTACTTC
CASSAAGTVFYEQYF
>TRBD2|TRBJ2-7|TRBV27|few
TGTGCCAGCAGTTTTCGCGGGAGCTACGAGCAGTACTTC
CASSFRGSYEQYF
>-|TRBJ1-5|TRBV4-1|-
TGCGCCAGCAGCCAAGGGGGGGGTCGCAATCAGCCCCAGCATTTT
CASSQGGGRNQPQHF